Listed below are T cell receptor beta chains from one sample, sequenced in a study of T cell responses to AZD1222 COVID-19 vaccine. This table comes from immunoSEQ multiplex PCR, and its TCRdb copy is limited to in-frame clones, with some not included. The sample contains 150,000 to 200,000 clones, 90% of which appear only once. The starting material was peripheral blood, obtained on day 0 of AZD1222 vaccination. The receptor set was obtained from an adult in good health. Each CDR3 is given with its conserved first and last residue. A D gene is named only where the DNA matches it firmly. Clone size is shown for a subset of rows, as once, few, many or a class of expanded clone.

d_gene: TRBD1
j_gene: TRBJ1-1
v_gene: TRBV11-2
abundance: -
len: 12
CDR3aa: CASSRDRERAFF
CDR3nt: TGTGCCAGCAGCCGAGACAGGGAAAGAGCTTTCTTT

d_gene: TRBD1
j_gene: TRBJ2-7
v_gene: TRBV27
abundance: medium-sized
len: 17
CDR3aa: CASSPLGRQGGVNEQYF
CDR3nt: TGTGCCAGCAGTCCTCTCGGCCGACAGGGTGGAGTCAACGAGCAGTACTTC

d_gene: -
j_gene: TRBJ1-5
v_gene: TRBV4-1
abundance: once
len: 16
CDR3aa: CASSQDGGLGNQPQHF
CDR3nt: TGCGCCAGCAGCCAAGACGGGGGATTGGGCAATCAGCCCCAGCATTTT

d_gene: TRBD1
j_gene: TRBJ1-2
v_gene: TRBV5-6
abundance: -
len: 13
CDR3aa: CASSLTGVFGYTF
CDR3nt: TGTGCCAGCAGCTTGACAGGGGTTTTTGGCTACACCTTC

d_gene: -
j_gene: TRBJ1-1
v_gene: TRBV10-3
abundance: once
len: 13
CDR3aa: CATVGHQNTEAFF
CDR3nt: TGTGCCACGGTGGGACACCAGAACACTGAAGCTTTCTTT

d_gene: -
j_gene: TRBJ1-2
v_gene: TRBV11-3
abundance: -
len: 13
CDR3aa: CASSLGPTPGYTF
CDR3nt: TGTGCCAGCAGCTTAGGCCCCACCCCCGGCTACACCTTC

d_gene: TRBD1
j_gene: TRBJ1-1
v_gene: TRBV5-1
abundance: -
len: 12
CDR3aa: CASSFTGGRAFF
CDR3nt: TGCGCCAGCAGCTTCACAGGGGGGCGAGCTTTCTTT

d_gene: -
j_gene: TRBJ1-1
v_gene: TRBV3-1/TRBV3-2
abundance: -
len: 15
CDR3aa: CASSQAAEADTEAFF
CDR3nt: TGTGCCAGCAGCCAAGCTGCGGAGGCTGACACTGAAGCTTTCTTT

d_gene: -
j_gene: TRBJ1-1
v_gene: TRBV19
abundance: -
len: 14
CDR3aa: CASSIGHPNTEAFF
CDR3nt: TGTGCCAGTAGTATCGGACATCCGAACACTGAAGCTTTCTTT

d_gene: -
j_gene: TRBJ2-7
v_gene: TRBV7-9
abundance: -
len: 12
CDR3aa: CASSLLASEQYF
CDR3nt: TGTGCCAGCAGCTTGCTAGCGAGCGAGCAGTACTTC

d_gene: -
j_gene: TRBJ2-5
v_gene: TRBV14
abundance: -
len: 15
CDR3aa: CASSPLAVLQETQYF
CDR3nt: TGTGCCAGCAGCCCATTGGCCGTACTTCAAGAGACCCAGTACTTC

d_gene: -
j_gene: TRBJ2-4
v_gene: TRBV4-2
abundance: once
len: 15
CDR3aa: CASRAEGRWGNIQYF
CDR3nt: TGTGCCAGCAGGGCGGAGGGGAGATGGGGAAACATTCAGTACTTC

d_gene: -
j_gene: TRBJ2-3
v_gene: TRBV10-1
abundance: -
len: 15
CDR3aa: CASSETSLSTDTQYF
CDR3nt: TGCGCCAGCAGTGAGACTAGTCTGAGCACAGATACGCAGTATTTT

d_gene: TRBD1
j_gene: TRBJ1-5
v_gene: TRBV9
abundance: -
len: 15
CDR3aa: CASSADGGRGQPQHF
CDR3nt: TGTGCCAGCAGCGCAGACGGCGGCAGGGGGCAGCCCCAGCATTTT

d_gene: -
j_gene: TRBJ1-1
v_gene: TRBV5-1
abundance: -
len: 13
CDR3aa: CASSLDRNTEAFF
CDR3nt: TGCGCCAGCAGCCTGGACAGGAACACTGAAGCTTTCTTT

d_gene: -
j_gene: TRBJ2-5
v_gene: TRBV2
abundance: -
len: 13
CDR3aa: CAGTGDGQETQYF
CDR3nt: TGTGCCGGGACGGGGGATGGTCAAGAGACCCAGTACTTC

d_gene: -
j_gene: TRBJ2-7
v_gene: TRBV7-9
abundance: -
len: 12
CDR3aa: CASSPGGVEQYF
CDR3nt: TGTGCCAGCAGCCCGGGTGGGGTCGAGCAGTACTTC

d_gene: TRBD2
j_gene: TRBJ2-7
v_gene: TRBV6-5
abundance: -
len: 15
CDR3aa: CASSTRTSGLYEQYF
CDR3nt: TGTGCCAGCAGTACTCGGACTAGCGGTCTCTACGAGCAGTACTTC

d_gene: -
j_gene: TRBJ2-4
v_gene: TRBV4-3
abundance: -
len: 16
CDR3aa: CASSQEWRSTKNIQYF
CDR3nt: TGCGCCAGCAGCCAAGAATGGCGGAGTACCAAAAACATTCAGTACTTC

d_gene: -
j_gene: TRBJ1-1
v_gene: TRBV20-1
abundance: -
len: 11
CDR3aa: CSAIDQVEAFF
CDR3nt: TGCAGTGCTATAGATCAGGTTGAAGCTTTCTTT

d_gene: -
j_gene: TRBJ1-2
v_gene: TRBV14
abundance: -
len: 14
CDR3aa: CASSQDLHLYGYTF
CDR3nt: TGTGCCAGCAGCCAAGATCTTCACCTCTATGGCTACACCTTC

d_gene: -
j_gene: TRBJ2-7
v_gene: TRBV3-1/TRBV3-2
abundance: -
len: 12
CDR3aa: CASSQVVREQYF
CDR3nt: TGTGCCAGCAGCCAAGTTGTCAGGGAGCAGTACTTC

d_gene: TRBD1
j_gene: TRBJ1-4
v_gene: TRBV11-3
abundance: -
len: 16
CDR3aa: CASSVSGTGRNEKLFF
CDR3nt: TGTGCCAGCAGCGTATCCGGGACAGGAAGGAATGAAAAACTGTTTTTT

d_gene: TRBD1
j_gene: TRBJ1-2
v_gene: TRBV5-1
abundance: once
len: 14
CDR3aa: CASSSLTGDYGYTF
CDR3nt: TGCGCCAGCAGCTCGTTGACAGGGGACTATGGCTACACCTTC

d_gene: -
j_gene: TRBJ1-1
v_gene: TRBV24-1
abundance: -
len: 13
CDR3aa: CATSDRGVTEAFF
CDR3nt: TGTGCCACCAGTGATCGAGGGGTCACTGAAGCTTTCTTT

d_gene: -
j_gene: TRBJ1-1
v_gene: TRBV7-9
abundance: -
len: 13
CDR3aa: CASSLGTNTEAFF
CDR3nt: TGTGCCAGCAGCTTAGGAACGAACACTGAAGCTTTCTTT

d_gene: -
j_gene: TRBJ2-5
v_gene: TRBV30
abundance: -
len: 16
CDR3aa: CAWSVGGASYKETQYF
CDR3nt: TGTGCCTGGAGTGTAGGGGGGGCTAGCTATAAAGAGACCCAGTACTTC

d_gene: TRBD1
j_gene: TRBJ1-2
v_gene: TRBV28
abundance: once
len: 14
CDR3aa: CASTSGQGTYGYTF
CDR3nt: TGTGCCAGCACCAGCGGACAGGGCACCTATGGCTACACCTTC

d_gene: -
j_gene: TRBJ1-1
v_gene: TRBV10-3
abundance: -
len: 13
CDR3aa: CAISREMNTEAFF
CDR3nt: TGTGCCATCAGCAGGGAAATGAACACTGAAGCTTTCTTT

d_gene: TRBD1
j_gene: TRBJ2-1
v_gene: TRBV5-1
abundance: -
len: 15
CDR3aa: CASSLDWTGHNEQFF
CDR3nt: TGCGCCAGCAGCTTGGATTGGACAGGTCACAATGAGCAGTTCTTC

d_gene: -
j_gene: TRBJ1-5
v_gene: TRBV21-1
abundance: -
len: 18
CDR3aa: CASNNPGQGPQNNQPQHF
CDR3nt: TGTGCCAGCAATAACCCGGGACAGGGGCCTCAAAACAATCAGCCCCAGCATTTT

d_gene: -
j_gene: TRBJ2-3
v_gene: TRBV2
abundance: once
len: 16
CDR3aa: CASSAPSAGFTDTQYF
CDR3nt: TGTGCCAGCAGTGCCCCCTCGGCGGGGTTCACAGATACGCAGTATTTT

d_gene: -
j_gene: TRBJ1-3
v_gene: TRBV4-1
abundance: -
len: 18
CDR3aa: CASSLRGDGGNSGNTIYF
CDR3nt: TGCGCCAGCAGCCTCAGAGGAGACGGGGGGAACTCTGGAAACACCATATATTTT

d_gene: -
j_gene: TRBJ1-4
v_gene: TRBV28
abundance: -
len: 16
CDR3aa: CASSPEGPRFNEKLFF
CDR3nt: TGTGCCAGCAGCCCTGAGGGACCACGCTTTAATGAAAAACTGTTTTTT

d_gene: TRBD2
j_gene: TRBJ2-1
v_gene: TRBV19
abundance: -
len: 15
CDR3aa: CASSLGTNSPNEQFF
CDR3nt: TGTGCCAGTAGTTTGGGGACTAATTCCCCCAATGAGCAGTTCTTC

d_gene: -
j_gene: TRBJ1-6
v_gene: TRBV4-1
abundance: -
len: 14
CDR3aa: CASSHTPSNSPLHF
CDR3nt: TGCGCCAGCAGCCACACTCCTTCCAATTCACCCCTCCACTTT

d_gene: -
j_gene: TRBJ2-2
v_gene: TRBV7-2
abundance: -
len: 16
CDR3aa: CASSLAGAFNTGELFF
CDR3nt: TGTGCCAGCAGCTTAGCGGGGGCCTTCAACACCGGGGAGCTGTTTTTT

d_gene: TRBD1
j_gene: TRBJ1-4
v_gene: TRBV19
abundance: -
len: 14
CDR3aa: CASEPGQGGEKLFF
CDR3nt: TGTGCCAGCGAACCGGGACAGGGGGGAGAAAAACTGTTTTTT

d_gene: -
j_gene: TRBJ1-6
v_gene: TRBV7-2
abundance: -
len: 15
CDR3aa: CASSPTAGHDSPLHF
CDR3nt: TGTGCCAGCAGCCCTACCGCAGGGCACGACTCACCCCTCCACTTT

d_gene: -
j_gene: TRBJ1-1
v_gene: TRBV5-4
abundance: -
len: 16
CDR3aa: CASSPRAQGMNTEAFF
CDR3nt: TGTGCCAGCAGCCCCCGGGCGCAAGGTATGAACACTGAAGCTTTCTTT

d_gene: -
j_gene: TRBJ1-4
v_gene: TRBV4-3
abundance: -
len: 18
CDR3aa: CASSRQRVLSATNEKLFF
CDR3nt: TGCGCCAGCAGCCGGCAAAGGGTCCTCTCGGCAACTAATGAAAAACTGTTTTTT

d_gene: -
j_gene: TRBJ2-4
v_gene: TRBV28
abundance: once
len: 16
CDR3aa: CASSLWGGLGENIQYF
CDR3nt: TGTGCCAGCAGTTTATGGGGGGGGCTAGGAGAGAACATTCAGTACTTC

d_gene: -
j_gene: TRBJ2-3
v_gene: TRBV11-2
abundance: -
len: 13
CDR3aa: CASTGSVPDTQYF
CDR3nt: TGTGCCAGCACCGGTAGCGTCCCAGATACGCAGTATTTT

d_gene: -
j_gene: TRBJ1-6
v_gene: TRBV7-2
abundance: -
len: 13
CDR3aa: CASSLGRASPLHF
CDR3nt: TGTGCCAGCAGCTTGGGAAGGGCTTCACCCCTCCACTTT

d_gene: TRBD1
j_gene: TRBJ2-5
v_gene: TRBV7-9
abundance: -
len: 13
CDR3aa: CASSPGGQETQYF
CDR3nt: TGTGCCAGCAGCCCAGGGGGACAAGAGACCCAGTACTTC

d_gene: TRBD1
j_gene: TRBJ1-1
v_gene: TRBV5-1
abundance: -
len: 13
CDR3aa: CASSPGQGDEAFF
CDR3nt: TGCGCCAGCAGCCCCGGACAGGGGGACGAAGCTTTCTTT

d_gene: -
j_gene: TRBJ1-5
v_gene: TRBV4-3
abundance: -
len: 15
CDR3aa: CASSPQPGINQPQHF
CDR3nt: TGCGCCAGCAGCCCCCAGCCAGGGATCAATCAGCCCCAGCATTTT

d_gene: -
j_gene: TRBJ1-2
v_gene: TRBV28
abundance: -
len: 17
CDR3aa: CASSSRAAGAANYGYTF
CDR3nt: TGTGCCAGCAGCTCCCGCGCGGCGGGGGCAGCTAACTATGGCTACACCTTC

d_gene: -
j_gene: TRBJ1-1
v_gene: TRBV27
abundance: few
len: 16
CDR3aa: CASSPGHFSLNTEAFF
CDR3nt: TGTGCCAGCAGCCCGGGACATTTTAGTTTGAACACTGAAGCTTTCTTT

d_gene: TRBD2
j_gene: TRBJ2-2
v_gene: TRBV28
abundance: -
len: 15
CDR3aa: CASTAAGEGTGELFF
CDR3nt: TGTGCCAGCACCGCAGCGGGGGAGGGCACCGGGGAGCTGTTTTTT

d_gene: TRBD2
j_gene: TRBJ2-1
v_gene: TRBV24-1
abundance: -
len: 16
CDR3aa: CATSDLQGTSGNEQFF
CDR3nt: TGTGCCACCAGTGATCTACAGGGGACTAGCGGCAATGAGCAGTTCTTC